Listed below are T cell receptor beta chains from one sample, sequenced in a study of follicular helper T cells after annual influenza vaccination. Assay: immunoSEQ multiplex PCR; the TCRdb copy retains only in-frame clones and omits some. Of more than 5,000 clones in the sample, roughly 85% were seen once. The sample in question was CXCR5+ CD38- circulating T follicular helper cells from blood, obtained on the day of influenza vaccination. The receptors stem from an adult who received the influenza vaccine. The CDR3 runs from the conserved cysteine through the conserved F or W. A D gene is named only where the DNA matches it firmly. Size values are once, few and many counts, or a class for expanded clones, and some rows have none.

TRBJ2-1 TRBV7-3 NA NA TGTGCCAGCAGCTTAGAAAAAAGGGTGAATGAGCAGTTCTTC CASSLEKRVNEQFF
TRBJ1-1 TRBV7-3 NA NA TGTGCCAGCAGCTTTCAGGGGCGAGGCACTGAAGCTTTCTTT CASSFQGRGTEAFF
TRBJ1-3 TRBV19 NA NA TGTGCCAGTAGTATGGACCGGACAGTCCTCTCTGGAAACACCATATATTTT CASSMDRTVLSGNTIYF
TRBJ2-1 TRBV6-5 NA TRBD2 TGTGCCAGCAGTTCAATAGCGGGAGCTTACAATGAGCAGTTCTTC CASSSIAGAYNEQFF
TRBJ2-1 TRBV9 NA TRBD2 TGTGCCAGCAGCGTAGTTGGCGGGAGGGTCAGCTCCTACAATGAGCAGTTCTTC CASSVVGGRVSSYNEQFF
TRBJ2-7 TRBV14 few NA TGTGCCAGCAGCCAAGGTCAGAGTTTTTTAGGGCAGTACTTC CASSQGQSFLGQYF
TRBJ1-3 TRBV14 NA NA TGTGCCAGCAGCCAATTTCCCTCCTCGTACTCCTCTGGAAACACCATATATTTT CASSQFPSSYSSGNTIYF
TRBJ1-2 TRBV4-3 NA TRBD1 TGCGCCAGCAGCCAGTCCGGGACAGCCATCGCGAAGGGCTACACCTTC CASSQSGTAIAKGYTF
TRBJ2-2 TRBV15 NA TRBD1 TGTGCCACCAGCAGGTGGGGGACAGGGGGCACCGGGGAGCTGTTTTTT CATSRWGTGGTGELFF
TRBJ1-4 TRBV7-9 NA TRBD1 TGTGCCAGCAGCTTTGGACAGGGGTCCAGCTTTAATGAAAAACTGTTTTTT CASSFGQGSSFNEKLFF
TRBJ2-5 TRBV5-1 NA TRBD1 TGCGCCAGCAGCTCCGGACAGGGGGGTCAGGAGACCCAGTACTTC CASSSGQGGQETQYF
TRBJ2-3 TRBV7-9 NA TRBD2 TGTGCCAGCAGCTTATCGAGCGGGAGGGCCCTAGATACGCAGTATTTT CASSLSSGRALDTQYF
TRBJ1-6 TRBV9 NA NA TGTGCCAGCAGCGACGACAGAGGGAATTCACCCCTCCACTTT CASSDDRGNSPLHF
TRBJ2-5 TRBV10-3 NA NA TGTGCCATCAGTGCCGCCCAAGAGACCCAGTACTTC CAISAAQETQYF
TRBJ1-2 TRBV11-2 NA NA TGTGCCAGCAGCTCTGAGCCCCAGTTAGGCTACACCTTC CASSSEPQLGYTF
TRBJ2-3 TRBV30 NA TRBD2 TGTGCCTGGAGTGTATTCACTAGCGGGAGCACAGATACGCAGTATTTT CAWSVFTSGSTDTQYF
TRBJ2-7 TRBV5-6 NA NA TGTGCCAGCAGCTTCCAATTTTACGAGCAGTACTTC CASSFQFYEQYF
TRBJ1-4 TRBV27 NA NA TGTGCCAGCAGTTTAAGAGTTGGGGGATTTGAAAAACTGTTTTTT CASSLRVGGFEKLFF
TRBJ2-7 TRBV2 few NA TGTGCCAGCAGTGATAACAGGGCCGGGAACGAGCAGTACTTC CASSDNRAGNEQYF
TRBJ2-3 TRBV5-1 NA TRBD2 TGCGCCAGCTCTAGCGGGAGGCAACTGAGCACAGATACGCAGTATTTT CASSSGRQLSTDTQYF
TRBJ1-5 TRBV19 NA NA TGTGCCAGTAGTAAGGGGCGTCAGCCCCAGCATTTT CASSKGRQPQHF
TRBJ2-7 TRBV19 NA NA TGTGCCAGTAGACCGAGGGCGGAAACCAGAAGCGAGCAGTACTTC CASRPRAETRSEQYF
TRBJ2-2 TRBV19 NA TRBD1 TGTGCCAGTAGCAAGGACAGGGGGCAGGGCGGGGAGCTGTTTTTT CASSKDRGQGGELFF
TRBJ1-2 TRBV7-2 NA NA TGTGCCAGCAGCTCATCCACAGGGAATGGGGGCTACACCTTC CASSSSTGNGGYTF
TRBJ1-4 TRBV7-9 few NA TGTGCCAGCAGCTGGGCCGGCGGTAATGAAAAACTGTTTTTT CASSWAGGNEKLFF
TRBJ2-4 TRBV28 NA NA TGTGCCAGCAGTTTAGGCATGGGGGGCCCTTTTCTAGCCAAAAACATTCAGTACTTC CASSLGMGGPFLAKNIQYF
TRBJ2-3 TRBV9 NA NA TGTGCCAGCAGCGTAGGAGTGGGGAGCACAGATACGCAGTATTTT CASSVGVGSTDTQYF
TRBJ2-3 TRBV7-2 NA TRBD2 TGTGCCAGCAGCGGTAGCGGGTATACGCAGTATTTT CASSGSGYTQYF